The next 25 T cell receptor beta chains were all read from a single sample in a study of shared clonotypes between healthy human individuals. Clones were read by immunoSEQ multiplex PCR, and TCRdb kept only the in-frame ones, dropping some. In the table there are about 870,000 clones, 92% of which are singletons. In the naive CD8 group, cells lacked CD45RO and were positively selected for CCR7, so terminally differentiated effector memory CD45RA+ cells were left out. The sample consisted of naive CD8+ T cells sorted from blood. The source of these receptors is a man younger than 45 in good health.

On this clone: The same CDR3 can be traced to other DNA sequences in this sample. V and J are TRBV7-9 and TRBJ2-1; D is unresolved. The CDR3 loop spans 12 amino acids. CDR1 and CDR2 from the germline V gene are SEHNR and FQNEAQ (reference sequence). The ends were cut back, 2 bases at V and 9 bases at J, with 8 bases in the middle. CDR3 region: CASSLSAPEQFF. The CDR3 nucleotides read TGTGCCAGCAGCTTATCGGCTCCTGAGCAGTTCTTC.

The rearrangement joins TRBV25-1 to TRBJ2-7, with D perhaps TRBD1 or TRBD2 (5 bases each). CDR3 length: 14 residues. Trimming stripped 4 bases from V and 0 bases from J, with 10 bases between. Per germline, CDR1 MGHDK and CDR2 SYGVNS. CDR3 region: CASSGGSSSYEQYF. The CDR3 DNA is TGTGCCAGCAGTGGGGGGTCTAGCTCCTACGAGCAGTACTTC.

The CDR3 region is CASSHSGSYNEQFF. CDR3 DNA sequence: TGTGCCAGTAGTCACAGCGGCTCCTACAATGAGCAGTTCTTC. This chain uses TRBV19 with TRBJ2-1; D is possibly TRBD2 (5 bases). V dropped 5 bases and J dropped 0 bases, with 8 bases sitting between them. The CDR3 runs 14 residues. Germline CDR1 reads LNHDA; CDR2 reads SQIVND (reference sequence).

The chain combines TRBV7-2 with TRBJ2-2, with 9 bases aligning to TRBD2. This CDR3 is built from 16 residues. Germline V gene sequence: CDR1 SGHTA, CDR2 FQGNSA. J gave up 1 base and V 5 bases, and 5 bases lay outside the gene matches. The CDR3 protein is CASSTTSGRNTGELFF. In DNA form, the CDR3 reads TGTGCCAGCAGCACCACTAGCGGGCGGAACACCGGGGAGCTGTTTTTT.

V is TRBV7-6 and J is TRBJ1-1, with 8 positions matching TRBD1. This CDR3 has 15 amino acids. CDR1 SGHVS and CDR2 FNYEAQ come from the germline V gene. V shed 5 bases and J 4 bases; nucleotides not matched to a gene: 9. The CDR3 region is CASSPTGGISTEAFF. The CDR3 DNA sequence: TGTGCCAGCAGCCCTACAGGGGGGATAAGCACTGAAGCTTTCTTT.

The chain employs TRBV4-1 and TRBJ2-1, with 9 nucleotides matching TRBD2. From germline, CDR1 is MGHRA and CDR2 YSYEKL. The CDR3 consists of 13 residues. With V trimmed by 8 bases and J by 4 bases, 3 bases remained unmatched. The CDR3 sequence: CASSAGGYNEQFF. CDR3 nucleotide sequence: TGCGCCAGCTCAGCGGGAGGTTACAATGAGCAGTTCTTC.

Note on this clone: Distinct nucleotide sequences in the sample also encode this CDR3. This chain uses TRBV20-1 with TRBJ2-7, with D maybe TRBD1 (5 bases). Per the germline V gene, CDR1 is DFQATT and CDR2 is SNEGSKA (reference sequence). V lost 4 bases to trimming and J lost 3 bases, with 7 bases between them. This CDR3 has 11 amino acids. CDR3 amino acids: CSATTGYEQYF. CDR3 sequence (DNA): TGCAGTGCTACAACAGGCTACGAGCAGTACTTC.

The V call is TRBV7-6, the J call TRBJ2-1, with D possibly matching TRBD2 (5 bases). Trimming took off 0 bases at V and 8 bases at J, with 11 bases between the two ends. This CDR3 contains 14 residues. Germline V gene data show CDR1 as SGHVS and CDR2 as FNYEAQ. The CDR3, as DNA: TGTGCCAGCAGCTTAGCGGGAGTGGTCGATGAGCAGTTCTTC. The encoded protein is CASSLAGVVDEQFF.

This chain uses TRBV9 with TRBJ2-5; D might be TRBD2 (6 bases). This CDR3 is 14 amino acids long. Germline lookup yields CDR1 SGDLS and CDR2 YYNGEE. V shed 4 bases and J shed 9 bases, with 19 bases lying between them. The CDR3 bases are TGTGCCAGCAGCAGTTTCGATTTCGGGGAGGCCCAGTACTTC. Residues: CASSSFDFGEAQYF.

The chain has TRBV27 and TRBJ1-1; possible D gene TRBD1, 5 bases. V was pared by 5 bases and J by 8 bases, with 12 bases between. Germline-derived CDR1 and CDR2 are MNHEY and SMNVEV (reference sequence). The CDR3 is made up of 12 amino acids. CDR3 sequence (DNA): TGTGCCAGCAGTCGGTTGGGGCTCGAAGCTTTCTTT. This sequence encodes CASSRLGLEAFF.

CDR3 sequence: CASSSPGWGRFYEQYF. CDR3 sequence (DNA): TGTGCCAGCAGCTCGCCGGGGTGGGGACGGTTTTACGAGCAGTACTTC. This chain uses TRBV5-5 with TRBJ2-7, with D perhaps assigned TRBD1 or TRBD2 (5 bases each). The ends were cut back, 3 bases at V and 4 bases at J, with 20 bases in the middle. This CDR3 contains 16 residues. Germline V CDR1 and CDR2: SGHKS, YYEKEE (reference sequence).

This sequence joins TRBV29-1 and TRBJ2-1; TRBD2 aligns across 7 bases. Trimming cost V 3 bases and J 2 bases; bases outside gene matches: 4. The CDR3 consists of 14 residues. Germline V gene lookup returns CDR1 SQVTM and CDR2 ANQGSEA. The CDR3 loop is CSVDGGRAYNEQFF. CDR3 nucleotide sequence: TGCAGCGTTGACGGTGGGAGGGCCTACAATGAGCAGTTCTTC.

V usage is TRBV2 and J usage is TRBJ2-1; D is uncertain. Germline loops: CDR1 SNHLY, CDR2 FYNNEI. V lost 5 bases, J lost 5 bases, and 10 bases lay in between. This CDR3 region has 13 residues. CDR3 nucleotide sequence: TGTGCCAGCAGTTTTCTATTCGACAATGAGCAGTTCTTC. Translation gives CASSFLFDNEQFF. Full variable domain (missing parts from reference TRBV2 and TRBJ2-1): EPEVTQTPSHQVTQMGQEVILRCVPISNHLYFYWYRQILGQKVEFLVSFYNNEISEKSEIFDDQFSVERPDGSNFTLKIRSTKLEDSAMYFCASSFLFDNEQFFGPGTRLTVL.

The J gene is TRBJ2-7, the V gene TRBV7-6; 10 bases agree with TRBD1. Germline CDR1 is SGHVS and CDR2 is FNYEAQ. The ends lost 4 bases at V and 5 bases at J; junction bases unmatched: 8. The length of the CDR3 is 15 residues. CDR3 protein: CASSSLTGTGDEQYF. The DNA of the CDR3 is TGTGCCAGCAGCTCTCTAACCGGGACAGGGGACGAGCAGTACTTC.

The rearrangement links TRBV11-3 to TRBJ2-5; D perhaps matches TRBD2 (5 bases). Trimming took 1 base from V and 2 from J, leaving 17 bases between them. Germline assignment: CDR1 SGHNT and CDR2 YENEEA. This CDR3 region has 17 residues. CDR3 sequence: CASSLGEGGILQETQYF. DNA for the CDR3: TGTGCCAGCAGCTTAGGTGAAGGAGGTATACTACAAGAGACCCAGTACTTC.

The chain is built from TRBV15 and TRBJ2-7; D is unclear. The germline gives CDR1 LNHNV, CDR2 YYDKDF (reference sequence). The CDR3 is made up of 14 amino acids. V lost 3 bases, J lost 3 bases, and 12 bases lay in between. CDR3 sequence: CATSRENWGYEQYF. The CDR3 nucleotides read TGTGCCACCAGCAGGGAGAATTGGGGCTACGAGCAGTACTTC.

The J gene is TRBJ2-3, the V gene TRBV2; TRBD1 matches 7 bases. Germline CDR1 and CDR2: SNHLY and FYNNEI. V shed 5 bases and J 0 bases; nucleotides not matched to a gene: 11. The CDR3 runs to 17 residues. As DNA, the CDR3 is TGTGCCAGCAGTCTAAGCCGGGACAGCAGTAGCACAGATACGCAGTATTTT. As protein: CASSLSRDSSSTDTQYF.

V and J are TRBV4-1 and TRBJ2-1, with 11 bases that match TRBD2. With 5 bases clipped from V and 5 bases from J, the junction kept 8 bases outside the gene matches. CDR1 is MGHRA and CDR2 is YSYEKL in the germline V gene. The CDR3 is 16 residues long. The CDR3, as DNA: TGCGCCAGCAGCGGTCTCGGGACTAGCGGAGACAATGAGCAGTTCTTC. Its translation is CASSGLGTSGDNEQFF.

This chain connects TRBV6-5 to TRBJ1-1; no definite D call. This CDR3 is 15 amino acids long. CDR1 MNHEY and CDR2 SVGAGI come from the germline V gene. Trimming cost V 0 bases and J 5 bases, with 13 bases left between them. The CDR3 bases are TGTGCCAGCAGTTACTCGTTAGCAGGTTTTACTGAAGCTTTCTTT. Its protein product is CASSYSLAGFTEAFF.

This chain links TRBV6-1 with TRBJ2-7; TRBD1 matches 9 bases. This CDR3 comprises 14 residues. V shed 4 bases, J shed 3 bases, and the junction held 4 bases outside the gene matches. The germline CDR1 and CDR2 sequences are MNHNS and SASEGT. This CDR3 reads CASSASTGGYEQYF. In DNA form, the CDR3 reads TGTGCCAGCAGTGCCTCGACAGGGGGCTACGAGCAGTACTTC.

The chain combines TRBV6-5 with TRBJ2-7; the match to TRBD2 covers 8 bases. Per the germline V gene, CDR1 is MNHEY and CDR2 is SVGAGI. The V gene end was trimmed by 1 base and the J gene end by 0 bases; junction bases not matched to a gene: 5. The CDR3 totals 16 residues. The CDR3 here is CASSYFGGRSSYEQYF. CDR3 bases: TGTGCCAGCAGTTACTTTGGCGGGAGGAGCTCCTACGAGCAGTACTTC.

V usage is TRBV5-6 and J usage is TRBJ2-7, with a tentative D call TRBD1 (6 bases). V lost 2 bases and J lost 4, with 10 bases in between. This CDR3 has 13 residues. Germline V gene sequence: CDR1 SGHDT, CDR2 YYEEEE. The CDR3 loop is CASSLQGFYEQYF. The CDR3 nucleotides read TGTGCCAGCAGCTTACAGGGTTTTTACGAGCAGTACTTC.

Of note for this clone: Distinct nucleotide sequences in the sample also encode this CDR3. The gene calls are TRBV27 and TRBJ2-7; D not resolved. The CDR3 loop spans 12 amino acids. The germline V and J ends were trimmed by 8 bases and 1 base, with 9 bases remaining between them. From germline, CDR1 is MNHEY and CDR2 SMNVEV (reference sequence). The CDR3 DNA reads TGTGCCAGCTCGGGCCTATCCTACGAGCAGTACTTC. Its protein is CASSGLSYEQYF.

The chain uses TRBV5-6 and TRBJ2-7, with D perhaps given as TRBD1 or TRBD2 (5 bases each). CDR1 is SGHDT and CDR2 is YYEEEE in the germline V gene. The CDR3 has 14 residues. The ends were cut back, 7 bases at V and 6 bases at J, with 20 bases in the middle. DNA for the CDR3: TGTGCCAGCGGGACCGGGGACCCAGGGCTCGAGCAGTACTTC. It is translated as CASGTGDPGLEQYF.

J is TRBJ2-5 and V is TRBV29-1; 12 positions agree with TRBD2. V shed 3 bases, J shed 2 bases, and the junction held 13 bases outside the gene matches. The CDR3 loop spans 18 amino acids. CDR1 SQVTM and CDR2 ANQGSEA come from the germline V gene. CDR3 nucleotide sequence: TGCAGCGTTGAGGATAGGCTAGCGGGAGGGTTAAGGCAAGAGACCCAGTACTTC. This gives the protein CSVEDRLAGGLRQETQYF.